This T cell receptor beta chain was observed in a study of cytomegalovirus exposure and HLA in healthy donors. Germline values: CDR1 KGHSH, CDR2 LQKENI. With 3 bases clipped from V and 6 bases from J, the junction kept 0 bases outside the gene matches. CDR3 length: 12 residues. Study observations and caveats: CMV serostatus was the sole immune exposure data available. The study flagged some 180 TCR beta chains as cytomegalovirus-associated.

With regard to this clone: What it binds is unknown.

A multiplex PCR was run with 60 Vbeta primers and 13 Jbeta primers. Repertoires were generated with immunoSEQ multiplex PCR, while TCRdb's copy carries only in-frame clones and drops some. The sample holds roughly 150,000 clones, over 75% seen once. This clonotype was sampled from a woman aged 25-40 years in good health and CMV-seronegative. The chain links TRBV18 to TRBJ1-2, with 8 nucleotides matching TRBD1. Input material: PBMCs. In nucleotides, the CDR3 is TGTGCCAGCTCACCGACAGGGGATGGCTACACCTTC. Amino acid sequence: CASSPTGDGYTF.